This T cell receptor (beta chain) was documented in a study of control samples from healthy donors and cancer patients. Clones were sequenced by immunoSEQ multiplex PCR, and TCRdb holds only the in-frame ones, with some missing. The sample records 63,000 or so clones, approximately 89% being singletons. There are 16 residues in the CDR3. Germline trimming cut 4 bases from V and 3 bases from J; bases unmatched to any gene: 11. The germline V gene encodes CDR1 MNHNS and CDR2 SASEGT. Sequencing was done on a sample of PBMCs. The chain carries TRBV6-1 and TRBJ1-2; 7 nucleotides agree with TRBD1. This TCR was recovered from a man aged 55 to 70 with colorectal cancer. CDR3 in DNA: TGTGCCAGCAGTGTAGCCCTCAGCAGGGGGGACTATGGCTACACCTTC. It encodes CASSVALSRGDYGYTF.